Sequencing of this T cell receptor (beta chain) was carried out in a study of T-cell reconstitution after alpha-beta-depleted transplantation in children. Study-level results: Alpha-beta T cells present about two months after transplant were reported to originate from several hundred expanded graft clones.

About this clonotype: The antigen remains undetermined.

Unique molecular identifiers were used to barcode this TCRbeta library. MiXCR, applied by TCRdb to the PCR reads, yields one record per CDR3 protein. In the table there are about 310,000 distinct CDR3 sequences, approximately 23% of which are singletons. The sample was PBMCs, mostly from graft donor cells, taken 180 days after TCRalphabeta/CD19-depleted stem cell transplant. This receptor was identified in a male patient under 18 who had a stem cell transplant for acute lymphoblastic leukemia, so the T cells may come from the graft donor.

The CDR3 protein is CASSPRFYNEQFF. CDR3 DNA: TGTGCCAGCAGTCCTCGATTCTACAATGAGCAGTTCTTC. The chain carries TRBV12-3 or TRBV12-4 and TRBJ2-1; D is unclear. The CDR3 spans 13 residues. Trimming pared 5 bases from V and 3 bases from J, leaving 8 bases between.